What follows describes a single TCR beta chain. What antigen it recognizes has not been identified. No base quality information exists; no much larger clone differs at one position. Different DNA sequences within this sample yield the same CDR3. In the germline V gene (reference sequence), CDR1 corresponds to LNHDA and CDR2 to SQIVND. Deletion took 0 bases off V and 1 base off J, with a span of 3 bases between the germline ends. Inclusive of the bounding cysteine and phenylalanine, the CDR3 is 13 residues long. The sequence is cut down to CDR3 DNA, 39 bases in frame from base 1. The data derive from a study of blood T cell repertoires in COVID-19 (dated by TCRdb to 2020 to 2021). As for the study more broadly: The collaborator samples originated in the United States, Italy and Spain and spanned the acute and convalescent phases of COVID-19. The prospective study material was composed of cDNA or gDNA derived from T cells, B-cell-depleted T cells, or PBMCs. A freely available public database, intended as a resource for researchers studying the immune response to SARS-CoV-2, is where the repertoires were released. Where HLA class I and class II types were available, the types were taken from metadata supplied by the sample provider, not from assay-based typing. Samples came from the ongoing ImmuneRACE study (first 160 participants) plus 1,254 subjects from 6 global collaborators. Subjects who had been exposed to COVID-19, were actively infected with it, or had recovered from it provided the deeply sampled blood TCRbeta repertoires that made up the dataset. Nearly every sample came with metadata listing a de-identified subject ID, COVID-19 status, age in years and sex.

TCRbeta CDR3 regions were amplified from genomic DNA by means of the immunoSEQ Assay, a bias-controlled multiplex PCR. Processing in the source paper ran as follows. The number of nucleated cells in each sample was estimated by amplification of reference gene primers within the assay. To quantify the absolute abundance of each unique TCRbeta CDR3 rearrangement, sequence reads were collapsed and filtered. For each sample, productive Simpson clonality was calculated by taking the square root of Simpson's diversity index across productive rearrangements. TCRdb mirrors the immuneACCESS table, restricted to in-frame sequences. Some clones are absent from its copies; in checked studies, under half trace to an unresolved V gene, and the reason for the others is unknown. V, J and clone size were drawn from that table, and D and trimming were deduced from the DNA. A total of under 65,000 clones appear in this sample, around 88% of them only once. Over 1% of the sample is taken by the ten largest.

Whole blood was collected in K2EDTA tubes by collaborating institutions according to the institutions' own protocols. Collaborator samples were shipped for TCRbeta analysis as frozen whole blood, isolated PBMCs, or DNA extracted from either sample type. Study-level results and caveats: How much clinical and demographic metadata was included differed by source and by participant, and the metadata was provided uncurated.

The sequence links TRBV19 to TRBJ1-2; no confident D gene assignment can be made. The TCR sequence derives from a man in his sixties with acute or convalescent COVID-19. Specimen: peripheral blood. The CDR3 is CASSIDSNYGYTF. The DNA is TGTGCCAGTAGTATAGACAGTAACTATGGCTACACCTTC. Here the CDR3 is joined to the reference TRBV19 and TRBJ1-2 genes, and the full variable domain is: DGGITQSPKYLFRKEGQNVTLSCEQNLNHDAMYWYRQDPGQGLRLIYYSQIVNDFQKGDIAEGYSVSREKKESFPLTVTSAQKNPTAFYLCASSIDSNYGYTFGSGTRLTVV.